This T cell receptor (beta chain) was obtained from a study of neurological immune-mediated disorders. In TCRdb, the 5' RACE reads were re-called with MiXCR into one record per CDR3 protein. The sample holds some 78,000 distinct CDR3 sequences; around 4.6% are singletons and the top ten take roughly 2.2%. V lost 3 bases and J lost 4, with 12 bases in between. CDR1 is DFQATT and CDR2 is SNEGSKA in the germline V gene (reference sequence). The CDR3 loop spans 13 amino acids. The unsorted libraries originated from 2 million PBMCs kept at -80 C. This clonotype was sampled from a woman in her thirties with multiple sclerosis. The chain is built from TRBV20-1 and TRBJ1-2, with D perhaps matching TRBD1 (6 bases). The material sequenced was PBMCs. The CDR3 is CSASGGGGYGYTF. CDR3 in DNA: TGCAGTGCTAGCGGGGGGGGCGGCTATGGCTACACCTTC.